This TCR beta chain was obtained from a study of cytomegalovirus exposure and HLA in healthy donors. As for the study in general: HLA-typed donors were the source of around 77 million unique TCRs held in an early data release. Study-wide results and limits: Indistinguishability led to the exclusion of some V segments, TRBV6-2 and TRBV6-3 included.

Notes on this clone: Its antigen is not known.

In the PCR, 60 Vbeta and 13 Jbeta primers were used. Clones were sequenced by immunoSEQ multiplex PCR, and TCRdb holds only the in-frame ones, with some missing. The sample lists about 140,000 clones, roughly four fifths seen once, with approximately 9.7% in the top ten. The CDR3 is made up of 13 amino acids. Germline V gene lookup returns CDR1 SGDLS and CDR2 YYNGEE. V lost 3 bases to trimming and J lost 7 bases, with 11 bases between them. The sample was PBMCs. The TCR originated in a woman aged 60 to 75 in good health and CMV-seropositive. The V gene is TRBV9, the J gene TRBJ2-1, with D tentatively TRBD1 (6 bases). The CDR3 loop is CASSAGQLNEQFF. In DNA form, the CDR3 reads TGTGCCAGCAGCGCCGGACAGCTAAATGAGCAGTTCTTC.